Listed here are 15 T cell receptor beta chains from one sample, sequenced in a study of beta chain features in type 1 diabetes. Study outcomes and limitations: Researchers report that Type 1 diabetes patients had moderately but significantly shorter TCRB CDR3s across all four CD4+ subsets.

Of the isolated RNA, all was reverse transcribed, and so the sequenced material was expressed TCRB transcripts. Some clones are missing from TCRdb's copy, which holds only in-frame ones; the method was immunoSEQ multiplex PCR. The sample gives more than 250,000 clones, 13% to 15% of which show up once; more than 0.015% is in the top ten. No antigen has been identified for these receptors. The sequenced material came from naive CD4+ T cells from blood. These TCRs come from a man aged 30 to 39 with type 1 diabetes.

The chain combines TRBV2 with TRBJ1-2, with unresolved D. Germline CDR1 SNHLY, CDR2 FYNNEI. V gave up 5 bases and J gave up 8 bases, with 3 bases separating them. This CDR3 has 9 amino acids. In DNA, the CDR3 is TGTGCCAGCAGTCCGGGCTACACCTTC. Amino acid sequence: CASSPGYTF. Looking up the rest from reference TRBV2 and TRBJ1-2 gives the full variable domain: EPEVTQTPSHQVTQMGQEVILRCVPISNHLYFYWYRQILGQKVEFLVSFYNNEISEKSEIFDDQFSVERPDGSNFTLKIRSTKLEDSAMYFCASSPGYTFGSGTRLTVV.

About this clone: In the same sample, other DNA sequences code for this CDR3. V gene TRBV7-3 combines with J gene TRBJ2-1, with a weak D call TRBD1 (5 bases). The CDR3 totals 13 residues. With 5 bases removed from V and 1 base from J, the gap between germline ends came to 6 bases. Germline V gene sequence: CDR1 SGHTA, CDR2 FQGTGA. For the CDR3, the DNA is TGTGCCAGCAGCCCAGGGTCCTACAATGAGCAGTTCTTC. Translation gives CASSPGSYNEQFF.

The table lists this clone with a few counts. CDR3 sequence reads: CASTRDRNTEAFF. In DNA form, the CDR3 reads TGTGCCAGCACCCGGGACAGAAACACTGAAGCTTTCTTT. V is TRBV6-5 and J is TRBJ1-1; TRBD1 matches 7 bases. From germline, CDR1 is MNHEY and CDR2 SVGAGI. J was trimmed by 2 bases and V by 7 bases; bases with no gene match: 4. The CDR3 has 13 residues.

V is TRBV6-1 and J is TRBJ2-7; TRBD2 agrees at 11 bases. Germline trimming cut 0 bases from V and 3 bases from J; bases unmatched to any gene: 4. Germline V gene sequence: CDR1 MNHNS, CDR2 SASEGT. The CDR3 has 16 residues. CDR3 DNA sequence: TGTGCCAGCAGTGAAGCAGGGACTAGCGGTCGCTACGAGCAGTACTTC. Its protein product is CASSEAGTSGRYEQYF.

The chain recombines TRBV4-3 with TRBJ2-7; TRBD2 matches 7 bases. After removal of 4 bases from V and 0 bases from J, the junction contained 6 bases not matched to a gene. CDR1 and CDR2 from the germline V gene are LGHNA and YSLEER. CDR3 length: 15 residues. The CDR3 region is CASSLRPGGSYEQYF. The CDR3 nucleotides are TGCGCCAGCAGCCTTAGACCGGGAGGCTCCTACGAGCAGTACTTC.

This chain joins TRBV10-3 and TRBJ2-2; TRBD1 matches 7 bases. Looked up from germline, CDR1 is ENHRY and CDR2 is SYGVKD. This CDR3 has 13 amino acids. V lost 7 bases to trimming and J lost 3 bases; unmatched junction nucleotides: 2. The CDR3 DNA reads TGTGCCATCAAGGACAGGTACACCGGGGAGCTGTTTTTT. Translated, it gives CAIKDRYTGELFF.

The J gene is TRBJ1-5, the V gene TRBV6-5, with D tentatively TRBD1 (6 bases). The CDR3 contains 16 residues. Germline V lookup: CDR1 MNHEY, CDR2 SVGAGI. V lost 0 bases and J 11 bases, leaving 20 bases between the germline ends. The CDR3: CASSYSGGAGKEAQHF. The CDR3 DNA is TGTGCCAGCAGTTACTCCGGGGGGGCAGGGAAAGAGGCCCAGCATTTT.

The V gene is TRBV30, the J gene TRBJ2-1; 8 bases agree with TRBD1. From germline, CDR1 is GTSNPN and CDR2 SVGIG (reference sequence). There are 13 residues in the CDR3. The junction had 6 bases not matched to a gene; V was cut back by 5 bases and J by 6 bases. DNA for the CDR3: TGTGCCTGGGACAGGGGAGTTGGCAATGAGCAGTTCTTC. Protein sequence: CAWDRGVGNEQFF.

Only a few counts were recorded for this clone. The CDR3: CASRSAGTSGETQYF. CDR3 nucleotides: TGTGCCAGCAGATCGGCCGGGACTAGTGGGGAGACCCAGTACTTC. The V and J genes are TRBV7-2 and TRBJ2-5; the match to TRBD2 covers 8 bases. The germline V gene encodes CDR1 SGHTA and CDR2 FQGNSA. The CDR3 has 15 residues. V was clipped by 6 bases and J by 5 bases; unmatched bases: 11. The full variable domain, in which reference TRBV7-2 and TRBJ2-5 provide the parts outside the CDR3, is GAGVSQSPSNKVTEKGKDVELRCDPISGHTALYWYRQSLGQGLEFLIYFQGNSAPDKSGLPSDRFSAERTGGSVSTLTIQRTQQEDSAVYLCASRSAGTSGETQYFGPGTRLLVL.

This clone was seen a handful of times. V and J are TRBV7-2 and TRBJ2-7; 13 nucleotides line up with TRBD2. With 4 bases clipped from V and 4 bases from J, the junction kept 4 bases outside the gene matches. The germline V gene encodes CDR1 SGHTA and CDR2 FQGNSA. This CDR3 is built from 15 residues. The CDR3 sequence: CASSSTGLAGYEQYF. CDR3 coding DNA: TGTGCCAGCAGCTCCACGGGACTAGCGGGGTACGAGCAGTACTTC.

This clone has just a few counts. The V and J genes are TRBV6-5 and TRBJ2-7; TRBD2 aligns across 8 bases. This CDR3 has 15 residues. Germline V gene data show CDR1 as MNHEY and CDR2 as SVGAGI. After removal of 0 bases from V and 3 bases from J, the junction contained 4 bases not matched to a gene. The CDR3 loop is CASSYSRGADYEQYF. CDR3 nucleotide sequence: TGTGCCAGCAGTTACTCGCGGGGGGCGGACTACGAGCAGTACTTC.

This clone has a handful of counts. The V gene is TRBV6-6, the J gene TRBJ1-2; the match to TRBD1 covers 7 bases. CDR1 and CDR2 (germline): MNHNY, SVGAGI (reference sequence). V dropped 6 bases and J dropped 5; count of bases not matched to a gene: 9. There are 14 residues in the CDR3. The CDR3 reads CASSLLAGGYGYTF. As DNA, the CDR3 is TGTGCCAGCAGCCTTTTGGCAGGGGGTTATGGCTACACCTTC.

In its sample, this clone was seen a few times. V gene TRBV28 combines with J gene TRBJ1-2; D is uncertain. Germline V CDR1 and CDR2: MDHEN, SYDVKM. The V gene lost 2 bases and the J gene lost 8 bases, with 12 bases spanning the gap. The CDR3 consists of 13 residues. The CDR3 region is CASSLNWVEGYTF. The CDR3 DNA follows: TGTGCCAGCAGTTTAAATTGGGTGGAGGGCTACACCTTC.

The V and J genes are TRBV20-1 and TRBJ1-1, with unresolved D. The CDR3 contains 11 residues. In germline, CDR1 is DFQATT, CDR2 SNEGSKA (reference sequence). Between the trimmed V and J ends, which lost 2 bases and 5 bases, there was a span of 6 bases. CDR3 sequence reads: CSARPGTEAFF. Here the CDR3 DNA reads TGCAGTGCTAGACCCGGGACTGAAGCTTTCTTT.

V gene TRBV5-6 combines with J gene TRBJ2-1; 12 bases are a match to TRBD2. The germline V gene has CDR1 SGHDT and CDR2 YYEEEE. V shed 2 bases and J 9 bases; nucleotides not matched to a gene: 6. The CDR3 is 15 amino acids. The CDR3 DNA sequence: TGTGCCAGCAGCTTAGGACTAGCGGGGAGGGGTGAGCAGTTCTTC. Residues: CASSLGLAGRGEQFF.